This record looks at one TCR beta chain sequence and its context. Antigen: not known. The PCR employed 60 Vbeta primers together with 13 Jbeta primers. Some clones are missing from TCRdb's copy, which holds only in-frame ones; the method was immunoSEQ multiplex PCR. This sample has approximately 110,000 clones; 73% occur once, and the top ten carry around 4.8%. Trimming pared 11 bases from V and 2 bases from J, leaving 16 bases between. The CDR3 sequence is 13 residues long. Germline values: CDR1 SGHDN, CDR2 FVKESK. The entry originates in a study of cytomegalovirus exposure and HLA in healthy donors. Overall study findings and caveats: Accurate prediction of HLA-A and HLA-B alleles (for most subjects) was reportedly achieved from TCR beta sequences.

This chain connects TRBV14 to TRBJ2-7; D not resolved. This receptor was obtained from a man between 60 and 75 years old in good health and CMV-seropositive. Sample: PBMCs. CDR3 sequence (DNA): TGTGCCTGGGTGGGCCTACCTCCCTACGAGCAGTACTTC. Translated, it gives CAWVGLPPYEQYF.